This T cell receptor (beta chain) was identified during a study of synovial regulatory T cells in juvenile arthritis. The study, taken as a whole, reports: Synovial Teff and blood CPL repertoires partially overlapped with iaTreg TCR repertoires, which were largely patient-private.

From germline, CDR1 is SQVTM and CDR2 ANQGSEA. This CDR3 is built from 16 residues. No nucleotide data were recorded. The synovial samples were synovial fluid, paired with peripheral blood from each active arthritis patient. Roughly 11-patient cohort: around eleven active juvenile idiopathic arthritis patients, 3 polyarticular, 8 oligoarticular. Synovial Treg cells showed FOXP3 TSDR demethylation like blood Treg cells. TCRdb keeps only in-frame clones here, not all; method: immunoSEQ multiplex PCR. The sample holds 2,000 to 2,500 clones. This clone registers medium-sized by frequency. Its antigen remains unidentified.

The chain joins TRBV29-1 to TRBJ2-3. This sequence originates from a donor younger than 30 with juvenile idiopathic arthritis. Specimen: Treg cells from the synovium. CDR3 amino acids: CSVFLAGRRTTDTQYF.